This entry lists 23 T cell receptor beta chains sequenced from one sample in a study of blood T cell repertoires in COVID-19. Sequenced by immunoSEQ multiplex PCR; TCRdb stores in-frame clones only, minus some. The sample yields about 420,000 clones, roughly 89% seen once. The sequencing input was peripheral blood. These receptors all stem from a man aged 18 to 30 with COVID-19, enrolled during active disease.

This clone was detected only once. The rearrangement links TRBV28 to TRBJ1-2; TRBD1 agrees at 9 bases. The CDR3 sequence is 15 residues long. Trimming cost V 5 bases and J 8 bases; bases outside gene matches: 12. CDR1 is MDHEN, CDR2 SYDVKM, per germline. CDR3 loop: CASSGTGGANIGYTF. The CDR3 coding sequence is TGTGCCAGCAGTGGTACAGGGGGCGCAAATATAGGCTACACCTTC.

The gene calls are TRBV12-3 or TRBV12-4 and TRBJ2-3; the D is unclear. Trimming shortened V by 8 bases and J by 5 bases, and 14 bases separated the two germline ends. This CDR3 has 13 residues. The CDR3 coding sequence is TGTGCCAGCTCGTTCCTAAGCGAAGATACGCAGTATTTT. This gives the protein CASSFLSEDTQYF.

The V call is TRBV7-6, the J call TRBJ2-3; the match to TRBD2 covers 9 bases. CDR3 length equals 15 residues. The germline V gene has CDR1 SGHVS and CDR2 FNYEAQ. Losses at the gene ends were 1 base for V and 2 bases for J; bases not matched to a gene: 1. In DNA, the CDR3 is TGTGCCAGCAGCTTAGGACTAGCGGTCACAGATACGCAGTATTTT. Amino acid sequence: CASSLGLAVTDTQYF.

V is TRBV6-1 and J is TRBJ1-2, with 8 bases fitting TRBD1. With 2 bases clipped from V and 3 bases from J, the junction kept 5 bases outside the gene matches. The length of the CDR3 is 15 residues. Germline V lookup: CDR1 MNHNS, CDR2 SASEGT. The CDR3 DNA is TGTGCCAGCAGTGAACTCGGGACAGGTCACTATGGCTACACCTTC. Translated: CASSELGTGHYGYTF.

CDR3 bases: TGTGCCAGCAGCTTGGTTCGGGGTGGGGGCAATCAGCCCCAGCATTTT. Protein sequence: CASSLVRGGGNQPQHF. The chain is built from TRBV5-8 and TRBJ1-5; no reliable D call. The CDR3 sequence is 16 residues long. The germline gives CDR1 SGHTS, CDR2 YDEGEE. Trimming stripped 0 bases from V and 2 bases from J, with 12 bases between.

The chain employs TRBV5-1 and TRBJ2-6, with 10 bases that match TRBD1. This CDR3 comprises 21 residues. The V segment lost 0 bases and the J segment 1 base; nucleotides outside the gene matches: 13. Germline CDR1 is SGHRS and CDR2 is YFSETQ. The CDR3 is CASSLAIIPGTGVSGANVLTF. CDR3 DNA: TGCGCCAGCAGCTTGGCCATTATACCCGGGACAGGGGTATCTGGGGCCAACGTCCTGACTTTC.

This chain connects TRBV13 to TRBJ2-1; D not resolved. Germline V CDR1 and CDR2: PRHDT, FYEKMQ (reference sequence). Trimming left V 3 bases short and J 10 bases short, with 10 bases between. The CDR3 spans 12 residues. The DNA of the CDR3 is TGTGCCAGCAGCTTTACGGCAGGCGAGCAGTTCTTC. Translated, it gives CASSFTAGEQFF.

The genes are TRBV30 and TRBJ2-7; 10 nucleotides agree with TRBD2. J gave up 3 bases and V 3 bases, and 11 bases lay outside the gene matches. The CDR3 sequence is 16 residues long. In germline, CDR1 is GTSNPN, CDR2 SVGIG (reference sequence). CDR3 in DNA: TGTGCCTGGAGCGTAATTCTAGCGGGAGCCCTCTACGAGCAGTACTTC. This encodes CAWSVILAGALYEQYF.

J is TRBJ1-4 and V is TRBV7-9; 7 nucleotides agree with TRBD1. CDR1 and CDR2 (germline): SEHNR, FQNEAQ (reference sequence). V lost 6 bases, J lost 7 bases, and 11 bases stayed unmatched. This CDR3 contains 15 residues. The CDR3 nucleotides read TGTGCCAGCAGTACTGACAGGGTCATTTCTGAAAAACTGTTTTTT. This codes for CASSTDRVISEKLFF.

The chain employs TRBV5-6 and TRBJ2-2, with D possibly being TRBD1 (5 bases). In germline, CDR1 is SGHDT, CDR2 YYEEEE. This CDR3 is built from 14 residues. V was cut by 4 bases and J by 6 bases, with 13 bases left in between. The CDR3 protein is CASSKDIGAGELFF. The CDR3 region has the DNA TGTGCCAGCAGCAAGGACATCGGCGCCGGGGAGCTGTTTTTT.

This clone was counted a few times. This rearrangement joins TRBV11-3 to TRBJ2-7; 10 bases are a match to TRBD2. V shed 1 base and J 4 bases; nucleotides not matched to a gene: 7. Germline assignment: CDR1 SGHNT and CDR2 YENEEA. The CDR3 spans 16 residues. CDR3 coding DNA: TGTGCCAGCAGCTTAGTGTCTAGCGGGAGTAAGTACGAGCAGTACTTC. Amino acids: CASSLVSSGSKYEQYF.

This chain uses TRBV5-6 with TRBJ2-2; D ambiguous. This CDR3 region has 12 residues. Germline V lookup: CDR1 SGHDT, CDR2 YYEEEE. With 1 base removed from V and 7 bases from J, the gap between germline ends came to 5 bases. CDR3: CASSLSGGELFF. CDR3 in DNA: TGTGCCAGCAGCTTGTCCGGCGGGGAGCTGTTTTTT.

V gene TRBV6-5 combines with J gene TRBJ2-5; 9 bases fit TRBD2. Germline CDR1 is MNHEY and CDR2 is SVGAGI. This CDR3 spans 14 amino acids. V dropped 3 bases and J dropped 4; count of bases not matched to a gene: 3. The CDR3 loop reads CASSYSGRRETQYF. The CDR3, as DNA: TGTGCCAGCAGTTATAGCGGGAGACGAGAGACCCAGTACTTC.

The chain couples TRBV2 to TRBJ2-3, with a tentative D call TRBD1 (5 bases). From germline, CDR1 is SNHLY and CDR2 FYNNEI. V dropped 10 bases and J dropped 6 bases, with 17 bases sitting between them. The CDR3 runs 13 residues. The DNA for the CDR3 is TGTGCCATCAGGGTCCCGCTTCGGGATACGCAGTATTTT. It yields the protein CAIRVPLRDTQYF.

CDR3 amino acids: CASTTGTAFNEQFF. CDR3 nucleotide sequence: TGTGCCAGCACCACCGGGACAGCTTTTAATGAGCAGTTCTTC. The genes are TRBV2 and TRBJ2-1; TRBD1 aligns across 7 bases. The CDR3 has 14 residues. V was clipped by 7 bases and J by 7 bases; unmatched bases: 10. Germline values: CDR1 SNHLY, CDR2 FYNNEI.

The rearrangement links TRBV5-1 to TRBJ2-7; TRBD1 is a possible D gene (6 bases). Germline-derived CDR1 and CDR2 are SGHRS and YFSETQ. CDR3 length: 14 amino acids. V gave up 0 bases and J gave up 2 bases, with 9 bases separating them. This CDR3 reads CASSLEGTTYEQYF. CDR3 coding DNA: TGCGCCAGCAGCTTGGAAGGGACAACCTACGAGCAGTACTTC.

As for this clone: Other nucleotide sequences from this sample produce the same CDR3. The gene calls are TRBV24-1 and TRBJ2-1; the match to TRBD2 covers 8 bases. Unmatched junction bases numbered 4, after V lost 1 base and J lost 6 bases. The CDR3 consists of 15 residues. From germline, CDR1 is KGHDR and CDR2 SFDVKD. The CDR3 sequence: CATSDLGLAGNEQFF. The DNA for the CDR3 is TGTGCCACCAGTGATTTAGGACTAGCCGGCAATGAGCAGTTCTTC.

This chain connects TRBV6-1 to TRBJ1-1; the D gene is possibly TRBD1 (5 bases). Germline CDR1 is MNHNS and CDR2 is SASEGT. The CDR3 contains 16 residues. Trimming shortened V by 0 bases and J by 5 bases, and 16 bases separated the two germline ends. CDR3 sequence (DNA): TGTGCCAGCAGTGAAGCGCTGGATCAGGGAGGAACTGAAGCTTTCTTT. It specifies CASSEALDQGGTEAFF.

Details on this clone: This sample includes further DNA sequences coding for the same CDR3. The gene calls are TRBV15 and TRBJ2-4; no reliable D call. This CDR3 has 15 amino acids. Germline V gives CDR1 LNHNV, CDR2 YYDKDF (reference sequence). The V end lost 0 bases, the J end lost 0 bases, and 6 bases lay between the germline ends. The CDR3 region is CATSRDPLAKNIQYF. CDR3 coding DNA: TGTGCCACCAGCAGAGATCCCCTAGCCAAAAACATTCAGTACTTC.

This clone has just a few counts. The rearrangement joins TRBV20-1 to TRBJ1-2, with no clear D. This CDR3 spans 9 amino acids. Germline lookup yields CDR1 DFQATT and CDR2 SNEGSKA (reference sequence). The germline V and J ends were trimmed by 6 bases and 8 bases, with 7 bases remaining between them. In DNA, the CDR3 is TGCAGTGCCGGGGAGGGCTACACCTTC. Its translation: CSAGEGYTF.

This chain joins TRBV7-3 and TRBJ1-5, with TRBD1 matching over 8 bases. This CDR3 has 17 amino acids. The J segment lost 2 bases and the V segment lost 1 base, leaving 7 bases of the junction unmatched. The V gene's germline CDR1 is SGHTA and CDR2 FQGTGA. The CDR3 DNA sequence: TGTGCCAGCAGCTTAAAGCCCAGACAGGGGCGCAATCAGCCCCAGCATTTT. Its protein is CASSLKPRQGRNQPQHF.

V gene TRBV6-2 or TRBV6-3 combines with J gene TRBJ2-7; TRBD2 aligns across 8 bases. V gave up 2 bases and J gave up 7 bases; unmatched junction bases: 16. The CDR3 has 17 amino acids. Per germline, CDR1 MNHEY and CDR2 SVGEGT. CDR3 sequence (DNA): TGTGCCAGCAGTTACCCGACCGGGAGGGAGTACTTGTGGGAGCAGTACTTC. Translated: CASSYPTGREYLWEQYF.

The rearrangement joins TRBV6-5 to TRBJ2-3, with D possibly being TRBD2 (6 bases). Between the trimmed V and J ends, which lost 2 bases and 9 bases, there was a span of 9 bases. Germline CDR1 MNHEY, CDR2 SVGAGI. This CDR3 has 12 residues. The CDR3 here is CASSYGGNTQYF. Written as DNA, the CDR3 is TGTGCCAGCAGTTACGGCGGGAACACGCAGTATTTT.